Described below is a single T cell receptor beta chain sequence and its context. This clone was counted a few times. Its antigen is currently not known. The junction and the germline gene differ at one end; a read error may be behind it. These data originate in a study of cytomegalovirus exposure and HLA in healthy donors (dated by TCRdb to the late 2010s). About the full investigation: An earlier analysis of some 500 of the donors reported roughly 300 Gb of sequence data and approximately 110 million unique TCR beta sequences from 150 million to 200 million T cells. An early release that covered about 600 HLA-typed donors contained around 330 gigabases of sequencing data and 70 million to 100 million unique TCR sequences. The genetic ancestry cluster associated with self-reported Caucasian donors included around 76% of the 350 to 500 genotyped donors. The study aimed to test whether cataloging public T cell receptors could reveal signatures of past pathogen exposure. The T cell repertoires of under 750 subjects were profiled by immunosequencing and related to cytomegalovirus serostatus. Along with the roughly 700-subject first cohort, a separate validation cohort of over a hundred different subjects was used. High-throughput TCR immunosequencing, statistical association of individual TCRs with disease status, and machine learning were combined to predict cytomegalovirus infection status. A later analysis re-analyzed previously published TCR beta repertoires from 550 to 700 donors and added high-resolution HLA genotyping to study TCR occurrence patterns. Rather than drawing on any new phenotypic data, the later analysis identified candidate immune exposures from TCR beta sequences and the way those sequences occurred across donors. In an earlier analysis of 500 to 650 of the donors, high-throughput TCR beta sequencing was used to judge whether each TCR beta V gene segment behaved as functional or pseudogenic. Donor age, sex, ethnicity and CMV serostatus were compiled together with the repertoire data. Genome-wide SNP genotypes for about 65% of the roughly 670 donors were used in a later genetic analysis, which treated that subset as a discovery cohort. Every repertoire in the discovery cohort had been generated on one and the same sequencing platform. HLA typing included class I and class II loci at four-digit resolution. Typing coverage differed by locus: A, B, C, DRB1 and DQB1 were typed in about 629-640 donors, DQA1 in about 510, DPA1 in approximately 610, and DPB1 in just under 480. About five DR-DQ haplotypes were handled as single units for association and clustering, since linkage in the cohort was strong. On average, around 230,000 unique TCR beta nucleotide sequences were sequenced per donor among several hundred genotyped donors of the cohort, with roughly 18% of those sequences being non-productive.

CDR1 is given as SGHRS and CDR2 as YFSETQ, both from the germline V gene. The CDR3 runs 16 amino acids, cysteine and phenylalanine included. The DNA shown is the 48-base CDR3, in frame from base 1. The library was made by the immunoSEQ multiplex PCR assay. For the multiplex PCR, a mixture combining 60 forward primers for TCR Vbeta segments and 13 reverse primers for TCR Jbeta segments was used. The CDR3 region of rearranged TCR beta genes was amplified from genomic DNA with a multiplex PCR assay. The amplified TCR beta libraries were sequenced on the Illumina HiSeq System as 87-base-pair reads. The authors processed their data as follows. A later analysis tallied 70 million to 100 million unique TCR beta chains across the 666 repertoires, and 10 million to 11 million of those chains were shared by two or more donors. Raw reads were error-corrected and collapsed into unique sequences with a nearest-neighbor algorithm that merged closely related sequences to remove PCR and sequencing errors. V, D and J gene segments were assigned by aligning CDR3 sequences to IMGT reference sequences. Each retained sequence needed at least a six-nucleotide match to both a V gene segment and a J gene segment. A rearrangement was called productive if the CDR3 had no stop codons and remained in frame with V and J, and every other rearrangement was called non-productive. CDR3 was defined by IMGT convention, running from the second conserved V-encoded cysteine to the conserved J-encoded phenylalanine. In an earlier analysis of roughly 580 of the donors, sequences lacking an unambiguous match to a single V gene segment were excluded. An earlier analysis of 550 to 650 of the donors classified V segments as functional when productive rearrangements were above 56.7% and as segregating when the standard deviation between donors was above 5%. A statistical classification framework was built for diagnosing cytomegalovirus status from the catalog of TCR beta chain sequences. In a later analysis, TCR nucleotide sequences were compared against IMGT/GENE-DB human TR gene sequences so that V and J genes could be assigned. Using the TCRdist pipeline, a later analysis assigned CDR3 sequences along with most-parsimonious VDJ recombination scenarios. In a later analysis, every TCR beta chain was defined by the combination of its CDR3 amino acid sequence and its V-gene family, and reads without a unique V-gene family were dropped. As a way to deal with suspected cross-contamination and a sequencing artifact, a later analysis dropped more than 500 nucleotide sequences that were highly shared and had low generation probability. In a later analysis, a clonal expansion index for each public chain was calculated from normalized within-repertoire ranks of inferred template counts. Generation probabilities in a later analysis came from a VDJ recombination model fitted to out-of-frame rearrangements, and those results were checked against IGoR. A later analysis scored TCR-TCR, TCR-HLA and TCR-CMV co-occurrence with hypergeometric tests, applying a repertoire-size bias correction to TCR pairs. To estimate false discovery rates, a later analysis permuted the HLA or CMV assignments 20 times. In a later analysis, co-occurring TCRs were grouped using DBSCAN, with TCRdist sequence similarity added in when clustering inside HLA-allele-positive subsets. Co-occurrence clustering excluded repertoires with fewer than 30,000 or more than 120,000 public chains, plus five with anomalous nucleotide sharing. Imported from immuneACCESS, the table was reduced by TCRdb to in-frame sequences with V and J called. These copies leave out some clones; in studies compared against another copy, an unresolved V gene accounts for under half, and the cause of the remainder is not known. D and trimming were read from the DNA, whereas the V and J calls and clone size are those reported in that table. The table for this sample lists over 150,000 clones; about 81% of them were counted only once. The top ten constitute about 2% of the sample.

Points the paper makes about the study in general: The 87-base-pair reads could not distinguish some IMGT-functional V segments, including TRBV6-2 and TRBV6-3, so those segments were excluded. Compared with the approximately 700-donor mean, donors in an Asian-associated ancestry cluster had fewer N-insertions in productive TCRs, according to a later genetic analysis. Immune exposure information for the cohort was limited to CMV serostatus. The authors suggested that the approach could potentially be extended to other disease states and immunological phenotypes. In the study, around 150 TCR beta chains were listed as associated with cytomegalovirus. An earlier analysis of some 560 of the donors showed that most TCR beta V segments appeared in productive rearrangements either about 87% or about 30% of the time, which broadly matched IMGT annotations. Some 15 rarely observed V segments, including chromosome 9 orphons, were excluded from the earlier analysis of some 590 of the donors because counts were too low. At a false discovery rate of 0.05, a later analysis linked roughly 17,000 TCR beta sequences to specific HLA alleles. A later genetic analysis associated a missense DCLRE1C variant with V-gene and J-gene trimming of TCR beta chains, and an independent cohort replicated the association. HLA typing was unavailable for some donors at each locus, so association tests used only the typed subset. Across donors, most TCR sequences were observed very rarely, whereas some public TCRs were present in many individuals. Linkage disequilibrium might explain the correlated functional status among segregating V segments, but an unknown experimental factor could not be excluded. The presence/absence analyses assumed that sequencing depth was roughly uniform across donors, and that assumption may not be true. In a later analysis, HLA-associated TCR beta chains were found to be more clonally expanded and to have lower generation probabilities than equally common non-associated chains. In a later analysis, several top co-occurrence clusters were reported to appear linked to parvovirus B19, influenza, CMV and Epstein-Barr virus. This cohort had only TCR beta chains sequenced, and the lack of alpha or paired-chain data limited which features could be detected. When HLA alleles, especially DR and DQ, strongly co-occurred, TCR associations were difficult to assign to individual alleles. Most CMV-associated TCR beta chains appeared to be HLA-restricted in a later analysis, and the HLA associations seemed to be driven largely by CMV exposure. In a later analysis, TCR association rates were found to vary across HLA loci, with the most associated TCRs seen for DRB1 alleles and the fewest for HLA-C alleles. Three of the identified cytomegalovirus-associated TCR beta chains were confirmed in vitro to be specific for cytomegalovirus antigens. The sequencing pipeline was judged likely to have produced a cluster of highly shared sequence variants as a technical artifact. Cytomegalovirus status was reported to be diagnosed by the classifier with high specificity and sensitivity in both the original and validation cohorts. A further reported finding was that TCR beta sequences accurately predicted the HLA-A and HLA-B alleles for most subjects in the first cohort.

The cohort was made up of 500 to 800 healthy bone marrow donors. At the time of sampling, every cohort member was nominally healthy, though immune exposures that went unrecorded were likely present. The donor was CMV seronegative and was included in the group of under 450 seronegative cohort members. A peripheral blood sample was collected from each donor, and TCR beta sequencing was performed on peripheral blood mononuclear cells. The Qiagen DNeasy Blood Extraction Kit was used to extract genomic DNA from the blood cell samples. The rearrangement joined TRBV5-1 to TRBJ2-4, and TRBD1 may be the D gene, going by 6 matching bases. This TCR was sampled from a young woman in good health and CMV-seronegative. The sequenced material came from PBMCs. The DNA is as follows: TGCGCCAGCAGCCCTGGGACAACCCTAGCCAAAAACAGTCAGTACTTC. Its translation is CASSPGTTLAKNSQYF.